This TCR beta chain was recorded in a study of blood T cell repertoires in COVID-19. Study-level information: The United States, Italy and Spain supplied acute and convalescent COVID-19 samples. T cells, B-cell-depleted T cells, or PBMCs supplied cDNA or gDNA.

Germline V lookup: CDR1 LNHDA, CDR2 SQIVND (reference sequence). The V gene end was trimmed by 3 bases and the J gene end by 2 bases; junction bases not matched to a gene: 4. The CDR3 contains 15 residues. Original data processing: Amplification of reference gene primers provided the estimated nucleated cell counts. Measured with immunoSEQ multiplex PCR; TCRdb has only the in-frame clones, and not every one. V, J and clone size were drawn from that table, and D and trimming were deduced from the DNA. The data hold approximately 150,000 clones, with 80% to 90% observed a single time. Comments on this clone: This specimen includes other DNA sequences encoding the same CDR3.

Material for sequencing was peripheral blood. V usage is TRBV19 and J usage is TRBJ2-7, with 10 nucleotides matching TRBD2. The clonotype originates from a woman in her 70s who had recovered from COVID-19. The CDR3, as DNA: TGTGCCAGTAGTATGGGGCTAGCGGGAGCCTACGAGCAGTACTTC. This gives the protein CASSMGLAGAYEQYF.